This T cell receptor (beta chain) was observed in a study of T cell changes during pregnancy in multiple sclerosis. Assay used: immunoSEQ multiplex PCR; TCRdb lists only in-frame clones, some missing. The sample shows roughly 27,000 clones, approximately 91% of them seen only once. Germline V gives CDR1 MDHEN, CDR2 SYDVKM. V was shortened by 4 bases and J by 1 base, with 7 bases between the two germline ends. The CDR3 has 13 residues. V usage is TRBV28 and J usage is TRBJ1-1; D remains ambiguous. This clonotype originated in a female donor with multiple sclerosis, enrolled in a pregnancy study. The input for sequencing was CD8+ T cells from peripheral blood mononuclear cells, taken in the second trimester of pregnancy. The CDR3 spells CASSSPENTEAFF. The CDR3 nucleotides read TGTGCCAGCAGTTCTCCAGAGAACACTGAAGCTTTCTTT.